Presented here are 18 T cell receptor beta chains from one specimen sequenced in a study of patients and donors after allogeneic stem cell transplantation. TCRdb reprocessed the RT-PCR reads via MiXCR and lists one record per CDR3 protein. The sample holds about 160,000 distinct CDR3 sequences, approximately 30% seen once. The sequenced sample was blood, either unsorted or a sorted T cell fraction (not recorded which). All receptors derive from a human donor who was either an allogeneic HSCT recipient or a stem cell or donor lymphocyte infusion donor (not recorded which). It is not recorded whose cells these are; they may come from a transplant donor.

V is TRBV12-3 or TRBV12-4 and J is TRBJ2-1, with 10 bases fitting TRBD2. V shed 1 base and J 0 bases; nucleotides not matched to a gene: 6. The CDR3 has 18 amino acids. The CDR3 loop is CASSLDSSGGRSYNEQFF. Here the CDR3 DNA reads TGTGCCAGCAGTTTAGATTCTAGCGGGGGCCGCTCCTACAATGAGCAGTTCTTC.

The chain uses TRBV27 and TRBJ2-3, with D hard to call. Germline CDR1 MNHEY, CDR2 SMNVEV (reference sequence). V lost 0 bases and J lost 5, with 6 bases in between. The CDR3 extends over 13 amino acids. The DNA of the CDR3 is TGTGCCAGCAGTTTATCACCTGGAGATACGCAGTATTTT. Amino acids: CASSLSPGDTQYF.

This clonotype has just a few counts. CDR3 sequence (DNA): TGCGCCAGCAGCTTGCAGGGGTCCCAGCGGGAGCAGTTCTTC. Encoded protein: CASSLQGSQREQFF. The rearrangement joins TRBV5-1 to TRBJ2-1, with D tentatively TRBD1 (6 bases). The germline V gene has CDR1 SGHRS and CDR2 YFSETQ. Trimming took off 1 base at V and 10 bases at J, with 15 bases between the two ends. CDR3 length: 14 amino acids.

This clonotype was observed a few times. The V call is TRBV28, the J call TRBJ1-5; TRBD1 is a possible D gene (5 bases). The V end lost 6 bases, the J end lost 3 bases, and 18 bases lay between the germline ends. Germline lookup yields CDR1 MDHEN and CDR2 SYDVKM. This CDR3 region has 16 residues. CDR3 nucleotide sequence: TGTGCCAGCAGCATCTCCCGGGGGGTTCTCAATCAGCCCCAGCATTTT. Amino acids: CASSISRGVLNQPQHF. The variable domain in full, completed from reference TRBV28 and TRBJ1-5, reads DVKVTQSSRYLVKRTGEKVFLECVQDMDHENMFWYRQDPGLGLRLIYFSYDVKMKEKGDIPEGYSVSREKKERFSLILESASTNQTSMYLCASSISRGVLNQPQHFGDGTRLSIL.

The table lists this clonotype with a few counts. This CDR3 reads CASSWKDTQYF. In DNA, the CDR3 is TGTGCCAGCAGCTGGAAGGATACGCAGTATTTT. This chain joins TRBV5-6 and TRBJ2-3, with D unresolved. The CDR3 runs to 11 residues. V lost 3 bases and J 6 bases, leaving 5 bases between the germline ends. The germline CDR1 and CDR2 sequences are SGHDT and YYEEEE. The full variable domain, rest sourced from reference TRBV5-6 and TRBJ2-3, is DAGVTQSPTHLIKTRGQQVTLRCSPKSGHDTVSWYQQALGQGPQFIFQYYEEEERQRGNFPDRFSGHQFPNYSSELNVNALLLGDSALYLCASSWKDTQYFGPGTRLTVL.

The chain recombines TRBV27 with TRBJ2-3; D ambiguous. The CDR3 has 14 residues. Looked up from germline, CDR1 is MNHEY and CDR2 is SMNVEV (reference sequence). V shed 4 bases and J shed 5 bases, with 13 bases lying between them. For the CDR3, the DNA is TGTGCCAGCAGTTCACCTCTCGGAGTAGATACGCAGTATTTT. Translated, it gives CASSSPLGVDTQYF.

V usage is TRBV11-2 and J usage is TRBJ2-5; 15 nucleotides align to TRBD2. CDR1 is SGHAT and CDR2 is FQNNGV in the germline V gene. The CDR3 runs to 16 residues. V gave up 3 bases and J gave up 4 bases; unmatched junction bases: 3. This CDR3 is CASSLRTSGRGETQYF. CDR3 sequence (DNA): TGTGCCAGCAGCTTGAGGACTAGCGGGAGGGGAGAGACCCAGTACTTC.

This clonotype was observed a few times. CDR3: CASSPLRRKWMNTEAFF. DNA for the CDR3: TGTGCCAGCAGCCCCCTCCGCCGCAAATGGATGAACACTGAAGCTTTCTTT. The chain joins TRBV7-9 to TRBJ1-1, with D hard to call. The CDR3 consists of 17 residues. The germline V gene has CDR1 SEHNR and CDR2 FQNEAQ (reference sequence). Trimming took 5 bases from V and 0 from J, leaving 19 bases between them.

This clonotype was detected a few times. A junction boundary mismatches the germline segment, possibly from a read error. The chain combines TRBV7-7 with TRBJ2-5; maybe TRBD2 (6 bases). Germline-derived CDR1 and CDR2 are SSHAT and FNYEAQ (reference sequence). The CDR3 consists of 14 residues. The CDR3 region is CASSLGLPQETQYF. CDR3 coding DNA: TGTGCTAGCAGCTTGGGACTCCCCCAAGAGACCCAGTACTTC.

The chain uses TRBV19 and TRBJ1-5; D unclear. CDR1 is LNHDA and CDR2 is SQIVND in the germline V gene (reference sequence). Trimming removed 7 bases from V and 3 bases from J, with 19 bases in between. CDR3 size: 16 residues. In DNA, the CDR3 is TGTGCCAGTAAAATCGGCTTCACCCGCTACAATCAGCCCCAGCATTTT. Translating gives CASKIGFTRYNQPQHF.

This clonotype was seen a few times. The CDR3 sequence is CASSFGLCGYTF. In DNA, the CDR3 is TGTGCCAGCAGTTTTGGGCTCTGTGGCTACACCTTC. V is TRBV12-3 or TRBV12-4 and J is TRBJ1-2; D unresolved. With 3 bases removed from V and 7 bases from J, the gap between germline ends came to 9 bases. CDR3 size: 12 residues.

J is TRBJ2-5 and V is TRBV28; 10 bases align to TRBD2. V lost 3 bases, J lost 5 bases, and 6 bases stayed unmatched. This CDR3 has 15 residues. Germline CDR1 and CDR2: MDHEN and SYDVKM. The DNA for the CDR3 is TGTGCCAGCAGTTTCCTAGCGGGAGTGTCTGAGACCCAGTACTTC. As protein: CASSFLAGVSETQYF.

CDR3 loop: CASSLGLAIYEQYF. CDR3 nucleotides: TGTGCCAGCAGTCTGGGACTAGCCATCTACGAGCAGTACTTC. V gene TRBV6-5 combines with J gene TRBJ2-7; TRBD2 matches at 9 bases. The germline V gene encodes CDR1 MNHEY and CDR2 SVGAGI. This CDR3 has 14 amino acids. Trimming cost V 5 bases and J 3 bases; bases outside gene matches: 5.

This clonotype was recorded a few times. This chain connects TRBV6-5 to TRBJ2-1; 7 bases align to TRBD2. Losses at the gene ends were 5 bases for V and 2 bases for J; bases not matched to a gene: 6. CDR1 is MNHEY and CDR2 is SVGAGI in the germline V gene. The CDR3 sequence is 15 residues long. The CDR3 DNA reads as TGTGCCAGCAGTCCCCATCTAGCGGCCTACAATGAGCAGTTCTTC. This codes for CASSPHLAAYNEQFF.

This clonotype was observed a handful of times. This chain links TRBV4-3 with TRBJ2-1; 10 bases line up with TRBD2. J gave up 6 bases and V 4 bases, and 6 bases lay outside the gene matches. There are 15 residues in the CDR3. The germline V gene encodes CDR1 LGHNA and CDR2 YSLEER. The chain's CDR3 is CASSPFRTSGNEQFF. The CDR3 nucleotides read TGCGCCAGCAGCCCTTTTCGGACTAGCGGCAATGAGCAGTTCTTC.

The V and J genes are TRBV27 and TRBJ2-1, with TRBD2 identical over 13 bases. The CDR3 consists of 15 residues. With V trimmed by 5 bases and J by 9 bases, 7 bases remained unmatched. The germline CDR1 and CDR2 sequences are MNHEY and SMNVEV (reference sequence). The CDR3 loop is CASSRGTSGKSEQFF. CDR3 bases: TGTGCCAGCAGTCGTGGGACTAGCGGGAAGAGTGAGCAGTTCTTC.

The CDR3 here is CASSLGDAETQYF. The CDR3 DNA reads TGTGCCAGCAGCTTGGGGGACGCAGAGACCCAGTACTTC. The chain employs TRBV7-6 and TRBJ2-5; D assignment may be TRBD1 or TRBD2 (5 bases each). The germline V gene encodes CDR1 SGHVS and CDR2 FNYEAQ. V shed 3 bases and J shed 4 bases, with 9 bases lying between them. This CDR3 is 13 amino acids long.

The genes are TRBV4-3 and TRBJ1-1; 8 bases align to TRBD1. CDR3 size: 16 residues. Germline V gene lookup returns CDR1 LGHNA and CDR2 YSLEER. The junction had 10 bases not matched to a gene; V was cut back by 1 base and J by 6 bases. Written as DNA, the CDR3 is TGCGCCAGCAGCCAAGGTTATAGGGACAGGACCCCTGAAGCTTTCTTT. Its translation is CASSQGYRDRTPEAFF.